The clone carrying this T cell receptor (beta chain) appeared a single time. Other DNA sequences of this sample code for an identical CDR3. The sample comes from a study of shared clonotypes between healthy human individuals. TCRdb's table, derived via immunoSEQ multiplex PCR, lists solely in-frame clones and lacks some. The sample consists of approximately 1.9 million clones, about 93% of them appearing once. Naive-designated CD8 cells lacked CD45RO, were positively enriched for CCR7, and omitted terminally differentiated effector memory CD45RA+ cells. The germline V and J ends were trimmed by 6 bases and 5 bases, with 7 bases remaining between them. CDR1 and CDR2 (germline): LNHDA, SQIVND (reference sequence). The CDR3 has 12 amino acids.

This clonotype originated in a man aged 18 to 29 in good health. Some clones in this sample may be carry-over from other donors' samples. Input material: naive CD8+ T cells from PBMCs. The chain uses TRBV19 and TRBJ2-2; D ambiguous. The CDR3 DNA reads as TGTGCCAGTAGCCACGGGACCGGGGAGCTGTTTTTT. Translating it yields CASSHGTGELFF.